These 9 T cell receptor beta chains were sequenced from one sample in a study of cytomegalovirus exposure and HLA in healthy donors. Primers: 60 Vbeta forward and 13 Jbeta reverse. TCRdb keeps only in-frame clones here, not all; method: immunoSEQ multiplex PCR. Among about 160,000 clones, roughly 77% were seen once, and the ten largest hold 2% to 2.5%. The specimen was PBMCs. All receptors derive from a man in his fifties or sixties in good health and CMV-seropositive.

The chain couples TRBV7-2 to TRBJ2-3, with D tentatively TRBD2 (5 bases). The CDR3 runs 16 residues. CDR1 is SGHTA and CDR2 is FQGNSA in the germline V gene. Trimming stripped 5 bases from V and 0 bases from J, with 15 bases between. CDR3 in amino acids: CASSLEGPRSTDTQYF. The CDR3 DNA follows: TGTGCCAGCAGCCTCGAGGGCCCCCGGAGCACAGATACGCAGTATTTT.

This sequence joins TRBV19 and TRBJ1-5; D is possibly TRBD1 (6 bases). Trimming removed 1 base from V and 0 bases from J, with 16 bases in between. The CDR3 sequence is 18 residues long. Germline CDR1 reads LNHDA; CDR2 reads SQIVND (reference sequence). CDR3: CASSIGITGRYSNQPQHF. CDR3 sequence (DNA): TGTGCCAGTAGTATAGGTATAACAGGGCGATATAGCAATCAGCCCCAGCATTTT.

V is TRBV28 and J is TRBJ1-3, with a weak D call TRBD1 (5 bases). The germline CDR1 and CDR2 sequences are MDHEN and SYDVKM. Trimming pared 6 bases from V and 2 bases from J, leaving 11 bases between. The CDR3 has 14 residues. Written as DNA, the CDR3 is TGTGCCAGCAGAACCGGACATGCTGGAAACACCATATATTTT. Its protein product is CASRTGHAGNTIYF.

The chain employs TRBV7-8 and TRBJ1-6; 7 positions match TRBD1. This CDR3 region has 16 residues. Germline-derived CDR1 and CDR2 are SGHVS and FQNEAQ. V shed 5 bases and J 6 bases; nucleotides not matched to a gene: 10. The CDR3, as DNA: TGTGCCAGCAGCCCCTTACGACAGGGTGGTAATTCACCCCTCCACTTT. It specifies CASSPLRQGGNSPLHF.

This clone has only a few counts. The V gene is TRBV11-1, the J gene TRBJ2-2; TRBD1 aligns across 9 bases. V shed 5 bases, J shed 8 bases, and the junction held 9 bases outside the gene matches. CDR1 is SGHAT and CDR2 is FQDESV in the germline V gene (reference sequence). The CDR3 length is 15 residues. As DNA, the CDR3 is TGTGCCAGCAGCCAGTCAAGGGACAGGGTGGGGGAGCTGTTTTTT. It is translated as CASSQSRDRVGELFF.

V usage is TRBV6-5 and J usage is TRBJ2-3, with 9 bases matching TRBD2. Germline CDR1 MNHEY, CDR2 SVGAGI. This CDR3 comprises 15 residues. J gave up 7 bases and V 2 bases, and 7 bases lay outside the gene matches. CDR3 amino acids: CASSYRLAALNTQYF. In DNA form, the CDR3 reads TGTGCCAGCAGTTACCGACTAGCGGCTCTGAATACGCAGTATTTT.

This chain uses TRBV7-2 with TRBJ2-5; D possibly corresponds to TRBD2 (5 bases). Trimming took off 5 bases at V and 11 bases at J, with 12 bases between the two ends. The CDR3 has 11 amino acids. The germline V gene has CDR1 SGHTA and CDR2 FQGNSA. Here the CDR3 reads CASSQPTGQYF. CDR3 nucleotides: TGTGCCAGCAGCCAACCCACGGGGCAGTACTTC.

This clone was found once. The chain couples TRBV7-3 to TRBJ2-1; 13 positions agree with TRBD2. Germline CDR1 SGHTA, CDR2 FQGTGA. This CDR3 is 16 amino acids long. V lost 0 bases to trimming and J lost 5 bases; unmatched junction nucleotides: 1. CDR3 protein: CASSLTTSGGNNEQFF. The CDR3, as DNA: TGTGCCAGCAGCTTAACGACTAGCGGGGGGAACAATGAGCAGTTCTTC.

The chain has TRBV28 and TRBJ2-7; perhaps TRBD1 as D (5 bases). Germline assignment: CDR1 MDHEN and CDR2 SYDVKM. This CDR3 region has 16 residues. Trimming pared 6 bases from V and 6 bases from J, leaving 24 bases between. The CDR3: CASSSPDSPRAREQYF. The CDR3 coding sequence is TGTGCCAGCAGCTCTCCCGACAGCCCCAGGGCACGCGAGCAGTACTTC.